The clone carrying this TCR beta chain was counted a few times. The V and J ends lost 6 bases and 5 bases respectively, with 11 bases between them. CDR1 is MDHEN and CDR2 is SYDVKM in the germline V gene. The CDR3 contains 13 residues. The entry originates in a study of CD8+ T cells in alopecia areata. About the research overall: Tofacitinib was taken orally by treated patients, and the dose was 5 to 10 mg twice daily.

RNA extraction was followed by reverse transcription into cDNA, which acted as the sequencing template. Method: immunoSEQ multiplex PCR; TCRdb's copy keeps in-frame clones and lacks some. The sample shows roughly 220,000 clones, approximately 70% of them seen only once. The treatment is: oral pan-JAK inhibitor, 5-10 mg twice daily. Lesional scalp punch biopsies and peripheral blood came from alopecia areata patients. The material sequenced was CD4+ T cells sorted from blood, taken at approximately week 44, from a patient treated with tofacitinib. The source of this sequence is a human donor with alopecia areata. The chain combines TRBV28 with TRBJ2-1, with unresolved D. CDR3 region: CASSLNYNNEQFF. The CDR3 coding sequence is TGTGCCAGCAGCCTCAACTATAACAATGAGCAGTTCTTC.